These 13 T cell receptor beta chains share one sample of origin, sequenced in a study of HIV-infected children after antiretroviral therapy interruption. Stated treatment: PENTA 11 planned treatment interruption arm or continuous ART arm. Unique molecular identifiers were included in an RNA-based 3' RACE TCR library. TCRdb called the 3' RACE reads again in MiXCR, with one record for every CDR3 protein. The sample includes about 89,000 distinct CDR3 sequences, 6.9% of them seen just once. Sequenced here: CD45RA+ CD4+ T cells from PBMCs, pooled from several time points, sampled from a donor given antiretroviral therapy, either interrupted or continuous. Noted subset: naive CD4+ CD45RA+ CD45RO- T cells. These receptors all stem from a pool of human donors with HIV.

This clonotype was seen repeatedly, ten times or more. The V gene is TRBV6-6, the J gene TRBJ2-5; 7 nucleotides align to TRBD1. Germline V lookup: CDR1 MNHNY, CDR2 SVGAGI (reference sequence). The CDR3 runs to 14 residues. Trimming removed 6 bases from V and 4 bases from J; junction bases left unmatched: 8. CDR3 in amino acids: CASRATGLGETQYF. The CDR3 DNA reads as TGTGCCAGCAGGGCGACAGGGCTCGGAGAGACCCAGTACTTC.

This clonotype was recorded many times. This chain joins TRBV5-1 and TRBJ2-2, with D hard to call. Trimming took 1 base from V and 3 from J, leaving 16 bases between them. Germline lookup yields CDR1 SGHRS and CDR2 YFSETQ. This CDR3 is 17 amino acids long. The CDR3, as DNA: TGCGCCAGCAGCTTGACAATCAAAGGGCATTACACCGGGGAGCTGTTTTTT. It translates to CASSLTIKGHYTGELFF.

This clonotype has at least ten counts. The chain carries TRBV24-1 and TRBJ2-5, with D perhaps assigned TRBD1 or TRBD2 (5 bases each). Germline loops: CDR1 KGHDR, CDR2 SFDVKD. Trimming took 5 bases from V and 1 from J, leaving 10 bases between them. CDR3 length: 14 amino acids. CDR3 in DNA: TGTGCCACCAGTGCCTGGGGGATCCAAGAGACCCAGTACTTC. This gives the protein CATSAWGIQETQYF.

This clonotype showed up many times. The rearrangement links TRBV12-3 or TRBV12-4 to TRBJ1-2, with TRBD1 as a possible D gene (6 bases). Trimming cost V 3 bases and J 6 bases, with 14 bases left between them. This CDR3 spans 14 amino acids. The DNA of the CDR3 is TGTGCCAGCAGTTTTTGGGGGGCGGGAGATGGCTACACCTTC. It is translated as CASSFWGAGDGYTF.

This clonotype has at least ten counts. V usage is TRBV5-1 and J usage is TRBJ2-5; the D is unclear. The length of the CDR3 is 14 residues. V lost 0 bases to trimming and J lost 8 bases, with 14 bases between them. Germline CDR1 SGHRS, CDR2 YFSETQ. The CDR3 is CASSLGIRSFTQYF. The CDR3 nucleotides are TGCGCCAGCAGCTTGGGGATCAGGTCCTTCACCCAGTACTTC.

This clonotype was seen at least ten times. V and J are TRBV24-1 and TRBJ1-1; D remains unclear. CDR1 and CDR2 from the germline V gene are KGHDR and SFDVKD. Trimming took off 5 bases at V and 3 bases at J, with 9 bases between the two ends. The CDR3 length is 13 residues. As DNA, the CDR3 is TGTGCCACCAGTGCGTCCACCTACACTGAAGCTTTCTTT. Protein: CATSASTYTEAFF.

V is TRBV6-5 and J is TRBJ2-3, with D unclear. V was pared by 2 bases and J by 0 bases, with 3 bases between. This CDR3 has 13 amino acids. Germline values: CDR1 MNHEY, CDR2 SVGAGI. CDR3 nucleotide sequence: TGTGCCAGCAGTTACGACAGCACAGATACGCAGTATTTT. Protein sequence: CASSYDSTDTQYF.

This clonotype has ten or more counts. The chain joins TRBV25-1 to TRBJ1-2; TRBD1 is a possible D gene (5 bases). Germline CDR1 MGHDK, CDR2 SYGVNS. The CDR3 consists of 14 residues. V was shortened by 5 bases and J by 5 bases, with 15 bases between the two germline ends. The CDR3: CASSRPGTEYGYTF. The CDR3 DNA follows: TGTGCCAGCAGTCGCCCTGGGACCGAATATGGCTACACCTTC.

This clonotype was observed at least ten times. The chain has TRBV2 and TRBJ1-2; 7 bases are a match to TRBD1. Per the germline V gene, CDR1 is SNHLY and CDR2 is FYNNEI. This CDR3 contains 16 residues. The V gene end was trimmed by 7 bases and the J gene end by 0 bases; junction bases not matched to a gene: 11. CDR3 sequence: CASNGRDSRSNYGYTF. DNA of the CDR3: TGTGCCAGCAATGGGCGGGACAGCAGATCTAACTATGGCTACACCTTC.

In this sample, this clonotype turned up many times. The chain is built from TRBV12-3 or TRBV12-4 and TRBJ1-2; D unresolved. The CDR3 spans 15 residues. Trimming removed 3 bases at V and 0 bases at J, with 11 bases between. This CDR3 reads CASSFTGRSNYGYTF. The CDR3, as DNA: TGTGCCAGCAGTTTCACGGGCAGATCTAACTATGGCTACACCTTC.

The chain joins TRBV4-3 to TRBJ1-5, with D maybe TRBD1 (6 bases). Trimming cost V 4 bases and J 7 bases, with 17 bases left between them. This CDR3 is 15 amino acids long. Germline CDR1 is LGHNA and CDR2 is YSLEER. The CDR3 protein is CASSRLPEGEQPQHF. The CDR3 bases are TGCGCCAGCAGCCGACTGCCCGAGGGGGAGCAGCCCCAGCATTTT.

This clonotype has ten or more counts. The CDR3 sequence: CASSFIKSSYNEQFF. CDR3 coding DNA: TGCGCCAGCAGCTTCATCAAGAGCTCCTACAATGAGCAGTTCTTC. The chain has TRBV5-1 and TRBJ2-1; D not resolved. CDR1 is SGHRS, CDR2 YFSETQ, per germline. This CDR3 has 15 residues. Trimming removed 2 bases at V and 0 bases at J, with 9 bases between.

The CDR3 sequence is CASSVGQASRSPLHF. For the CDR3, the DNA is TGTGCCAGCAGCGTGGGACAGGCCTCTAGGTCACCCCTCCACTTT. The chain recombines TRBV7-4 with TRBJ1-6; TRBD1 matches at 8 bases. Germline V gene sequence: CDR1 SGHVT, CDR2 SQSDAQ. J gave up 10 bases and V 5 bases, and 10 bases lay outside the gene matches. This CDR3 spans 15 amino acids.